These 21 T cell receptor beta chains share one sample of origin, sequenced in a study of shared clonotypes between healthy human individuals. Sequencing used immunoSEQ multiplex PCR; TCRdb keeps in-frame clones, though not all of them. Among under 550,000 clones listed, approximately 95% were seen once. The source material was naive CD4+ T cells sorted from blood. Subset of the sample: CD45RA+ positively selected. All receptors derive from a woman in her twenties or thirties in good health.

The rearrangement joins TRBV10-3 to TRBJ1-1; D gene ambiguous. The V end was cut by 3 bases, the J end by 2 bases, with 16 bases between. The germline gives CDR1 ENHRY, CDR2 SYGVKD. The CDR3 length is 16 residues. The chain's CDR3 is CAISDYSVNLNTEAFF. CDR3 sequence (DNA): TGTGCCATCAGTGACTACAGTGTAAACCTTAACACTGAAGCTTTCTTT.

The J gene is TRBJ2-7, the V gene TRBV28; maybe TRBD2 (6 bases). CDR3 length: 17 residues. CDR1 and CDR2 from the germline V gene are MDHEN and SYDVKM. V dropped 1 base and J dropped 5 bases, with 21 bases sitting between them. CDR3 loop: CASSLLSGVVVQHEQYF. In DNA form, the CDR3 reads TGTGCCAGCAGTTTATTGTCGGGGGTTGTGGTGCAACACGAGCAGTACTTC. Looking up the rest from reference TRBV28 and TRBJ2-7 gives the full variable domain: DVKVTQSSRYLVKRTGEKVFLECVQDMDHENMFWYRQDPGLGLRLIYFSYDVKMKEKGDIPEGYSVSREKKERFSLILESASTNQTSMYLCASSLLSGVVVQHEQYFGPGTRLTVT.

This chain uses TRBV29-1 with TRBJ2-5; D may be TRBD2 (6 bases). CDR1 and CDR2 (germline): SQVTM, ANQGSEA. The CDR3 is 12 residues long. Trimming removed 7 bases at V and 7 bases at J, with 16 bases between. DNA for the CDR3: TGCAGCGGTCGGGAGTCGGTCGCGACCCAGTACTTC. Translation gives CSGRESVATQYF.

V is TRBV2 and J is TRBJ1-4, with a possible D match to TRBD1 (6 bases). V lost 9 bases, J lost 3 bases, and 14 bases lay in between. The CDR3 has 14 residues. The germline gives CDR1 SNHLY, CDR2 FYNNEI. CDR3 in amino acids: CASLGGAANEKLFF. The CDR3 DNA reads as TGTGCCAGTCTGGGGGGGGCAGCTAATGAAAAACTGTTTTTT.

The V gene is TRBV7-4, the J gene TRBJ2-7; TRBD2 matches 10 bases. J lost 3 bases, V lost 5 bases, and 10 bases had no gene match. Germline V gives CDR1 SGHVT, CDR2 SQSDAQ. The CDR3 loop spans 16 amino acids. Written as DNA, the CDR3 is TGTGCCAGCAGCCCCGCCGCTAGCGGGAGAATCTACGAGCAGTACTTC. Its protein is CASSPAASGRIYEQYF.

The chain couples TRBV9 to TRBJ2-3, with unresolved D. The CDR3 runs to 16 residues. The germline V gene has CDR1 SGDLS and CDR2 YYNGEE. The ends were cut back, 0 bases at V and 1 base at J, with 12 bases in the middle. Here the CDR3 reads CASSVGVQAGTDTQYF. As DNA, the CDR3 is TGTGCCAGCAGCGTAGGGGTCCAGGCGGGCACAGATACGCAGTATTTT.

This chain uses TRBV7-9 with TRBJ2-7, with TRBD2 matching 7 bases. Looked up from germline, CDR1 is SEHNR and CDR2 is FQNEAQ (reference sequence). The trim removed 8 bases at V and 7 bases at J, leaving 14 bases unmatched. The CDR3 is 14 residues long. In nucleotides, the CDR3 is TGTGCCAGCGGATCCAGGACTAGTACTAGAGAGCAGTACTTC. Amino acid sequence: CASGSRTSTREQYF.

The chain is built from TRBV5-1 and TRBJ2-7; no definite D call. From germline, CDR1 is SGHRS and CDR2 YFSETQ. V dropped 0 bases and J dropped 6 bases, with 13 bases sitting between them. The CDR3 is 14 amino acids. The CDR3 region is CASSLVGPLAEQYF. CDR3 bases: TGCGCCAGCAGCTTGGTTGGGCCTTTGGCCGAGCAGTACTTC.

The CDR3 DNA follows: TGTGCCAGCTCACCAAGTTTTGGAACCTACAATGAGCAGTTCTTC. This gives the protein CASSPSFGTYNEQFF. The V call is TRBV18, the J call TRBJ2-1; no clear D gene. The CDR3 spans 15 residues. Between the trimmed V and J ends, which lost 2 bases and 2 bases, there was a span of 10 bases. Germline CDR1 reads KGHSH; CDR2 reads LQKENI.

The chain is built from TRBV6-6 and TRBJ2-7; 7 positions agree with TRBD2. Trimming removed 6 bases from V and 7 bases from J; junction bases left unmatched: 12. Per the germline V gene, CDR1 is MNHNY and CDR2 is SVGAGI (reference sequence). The CDR3 contains 14 residues. CDR3 region: CASSRAGRQREQYF. The CDR3 DNA reads as TGTGCCAGCAGCCGAGCCGGGAGGCAACGGGAGCAGTACTTC.

The chain employs TRBV29-1 and TRBJ2-7; 12 bases are a match to TRBD2. Germline V gene sequence: CDR1 SQVTM, CDR2 ANQGSEA. This CDR3 comprises 14 residues. J lost 4 bases, V lost 5 bases, and 6 bases had no gene match. The CDR3 sequence: CSVLGLAGKYEQYF. CDR3 DNA sequence: TGCAGCGTTCTAGGACTAGCGGGAAAGTACGAGCAGTACTTC.

CDR3 sequence (DNA): TGTGCCAGCAGTTTTTGGGGGTTCGAGTCCTACGAGCAGTACTTC. It specifies CASSFWGFESYEQYF. V and J are TRBV27 and TRBJ2-7; the D call may be TRBD1 or TRBD2 (5 bases each). The ends were cut back, 3 bases at V and 1 base at J, with 13 bases in the middle. CDR3 length: 15 amino acids. CDR1 is MNHEY and CDR2 is SMNVEV in the germline V gene (reference sequence).

The chain combines TRBV28 with TRBJ2-5, with 7 bases matching TRBD1. The end of the DNA aligns better with TRBJ2-7, so the J call may be wrong. This CDR3 has 15 residues. The germline gives CDR1 MDHEN, CDR2 SYDVKM. The CDR3 DNA reads as TGTGCCAGCAGTCCAACGGGACAGTCCCCCTACGAGCAGTACTTC. Translating it yields CASSPTGQSPYEQYF.

The chain uses TRBV10-3 and TRBJ2-1; D is possibly TRBD1 (6 bases). This CDR3 contains 15 residues. CDR1 is ENHRY and CDR2 is SYGVKD in the germline V gene. V lost 4 bases and J lost 4, with 14 bases in between. Here the CDR3 DNA reads TGTGCCATCAGTGGGACAGCCGAGAGGTACAATGAGCAGTTCTTC. Amino acids: CAISGTAERYNEQFF.

The genes are TRBV7-9 and TRBJ1-3, with 8 nucleotides matching TRBD1. The V gene's germline CDR1 is SEHNR and CDR2 FQNEAQ (reference sequence). After removal of 1 base from V and 2 bases from J, the junction contained 7 bases not matched to a gene. CDR3 size: 17 residues. The CDR3 DNA follows: TGTGCCAGCAGCTTAGGGGTCAGGGGGCCTCCTGGAAACACCATATATTTT. Translated: CASSLGVRGPPGNTIYF.

CDR3 protein: CATRQETQYF. CDR3 nucleotide sequence: TGTGCCACCAGACAAGAGACCCAGTACTTC. This chain links TRBV28 with TRBJ2-5; no clear D gene. Germline assignment: CDR1 MDHEN and CDR2 SYDVKM. The CDR3 covers 10 residues. V gave up 10 bases and J gave up 2 bases, with 5 bases separating them.

The chain has TRBV9 and TRBJ1-4, with D uncertain. Trimming took off 0 bases at V and 5 bases at J, with 11 bases between the two ends. This CDR3 has 15 residues. Germline values: CDR1 SGDLS, CDR2 YYNGEE. CDR3 sequence: CASSVGPPANEKLFF. The CDR3 DNA follows: TGTGCCAGCAGCGTAGGCCCCCCAGCAAATGAAAAACTGTTTTTT.

The chain uses TRBV14 and TRBJ2-5; D is perhaps TRBD2 (5 bases). This CDR3 has 15 amino acids. With 1 base removed from V and 4 bases from J, the gap between germline ends came to 13 bases. In germline, CDR1 is SGHDN, CDR2 FVKESK. In DNA form, the CDR3 reads TGTGCCAGCAGCCAAGGTTACCGGGAAGGAGAGACCCAGTACTTC. Its protein is CASSQGYREGETQYF.

This chain links TRBV6-1 with TRBJ1-1, with D tentatively TRBD1 (6 bases). Germline CDR1 and CDR2: MNHNS and SASEGT. V was trimmed by 5 bases and J by 5 bases, leaving 9 bases between them. The CDR3 covers 12 residues. CDR3 residues: CASSTGRTEAFF. The CDR3 DNA reads as TGTGCCAGCAGTACAGGGAGGACTGAAGCTTTCTTT.

The rearrangement joins TRBV27 to TRBJ2-3, with D possibly being TRBD1 (5 bases). Germline CDR1 reads MNHEY; CDR2 reads SMNVEV (reference sequence). Between the trimmed V and J ends, which lost 5 bases and 1 base, there was a span of 16 bases. The CDR3 runs 16 residues. CDR3 sequence (DNA): TGTGCCAGCAGTCAATGGAACAGGTACGGCACAGATACGCAGTATTTT. This encodes CASSQWNRYGTDTQYF.

The chain carries TRBV18 and TRBJ1-3, with unresolved D. The CDR3 is made up of 15 amino acids. Germline V gene data show CDR1 as KGHSH and CDR2 as LQKENI. With 3 bases removed from V and 0 bases from J, the gap between germline ends came to 9 bases. The DNA of the CDR3 is TGTGCCAGCTCACCTTACAGCGTCTCTGGAAACACCATATATTTT. Translated: CASSPYSVSGNTIYF.